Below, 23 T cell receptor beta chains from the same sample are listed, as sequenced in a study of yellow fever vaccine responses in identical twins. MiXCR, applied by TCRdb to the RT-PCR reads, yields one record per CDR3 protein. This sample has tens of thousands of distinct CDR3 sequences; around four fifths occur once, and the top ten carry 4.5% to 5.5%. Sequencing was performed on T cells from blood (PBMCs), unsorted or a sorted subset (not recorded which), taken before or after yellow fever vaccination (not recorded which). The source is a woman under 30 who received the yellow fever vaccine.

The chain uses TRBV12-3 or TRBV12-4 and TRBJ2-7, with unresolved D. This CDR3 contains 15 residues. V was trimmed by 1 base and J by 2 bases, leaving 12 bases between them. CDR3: CASSLGPLRTYEQYF. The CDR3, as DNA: TGTGCCAGCAGTTTAGGTCCCCTCAGGACCTACGAGCAGTACTTC.

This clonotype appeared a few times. CDR3 DNA: TGTGCCAGCAGCGTAGGTCCGCGCGTGGGGAATGAGCAGTTCTTC. It is translated as CASSVGPRVGNEQFF. V usage is TRBV9 and J usage is TRBJ2-1; D is undetermined. Germline V gene data show CDR1 as SGDLS and CDR2 as YYNGEE. The CDR3 contains 15 residues. V was cut by 0 bases and J by 7 bases, with 14 bases left in between.

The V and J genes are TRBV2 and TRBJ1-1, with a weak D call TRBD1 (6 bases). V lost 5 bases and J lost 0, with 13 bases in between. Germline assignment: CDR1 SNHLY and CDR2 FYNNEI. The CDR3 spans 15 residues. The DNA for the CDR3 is TGTGCCAGCAGTCCCGCACAGGGAATGAACACTGAAGCTTTCTTT. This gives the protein CASSPAQGMNTEAFF.

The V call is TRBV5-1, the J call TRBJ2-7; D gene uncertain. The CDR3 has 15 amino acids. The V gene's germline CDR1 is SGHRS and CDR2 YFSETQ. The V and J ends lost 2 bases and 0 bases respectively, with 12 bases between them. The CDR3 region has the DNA TGCGCCAGCAGCTTCAACCTACCAAGCTCCTACGAGCAGTACTTC. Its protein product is CASSFNLPSSYEQYF.

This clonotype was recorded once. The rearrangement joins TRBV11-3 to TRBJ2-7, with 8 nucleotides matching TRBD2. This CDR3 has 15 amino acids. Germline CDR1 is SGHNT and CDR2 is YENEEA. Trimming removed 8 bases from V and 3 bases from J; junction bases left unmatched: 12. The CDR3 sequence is CASQSIAGRNYEQYF. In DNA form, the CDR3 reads TGTGCCAGCCAATCCATAGCGGGAAGGAACTACGAGCAGTACTTC.

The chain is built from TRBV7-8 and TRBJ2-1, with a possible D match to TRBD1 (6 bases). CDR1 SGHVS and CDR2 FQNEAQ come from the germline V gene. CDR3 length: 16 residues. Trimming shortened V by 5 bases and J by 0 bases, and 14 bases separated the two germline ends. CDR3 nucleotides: TGTGCCAGCAGCCCGGCCGGGACAAGCTCCTACAATGAGCAGTTCTTC. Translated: CASSPAGTSSYNEQFF.

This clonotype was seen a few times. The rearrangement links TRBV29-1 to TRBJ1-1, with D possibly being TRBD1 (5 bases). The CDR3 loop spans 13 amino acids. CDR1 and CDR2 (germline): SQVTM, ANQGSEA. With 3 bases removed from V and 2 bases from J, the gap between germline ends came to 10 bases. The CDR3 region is CSVDQGVNTEAFF. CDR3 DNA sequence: TGCAGCGTTGACCAGGGCGTTAACACTGAAGCTTTCTTT.

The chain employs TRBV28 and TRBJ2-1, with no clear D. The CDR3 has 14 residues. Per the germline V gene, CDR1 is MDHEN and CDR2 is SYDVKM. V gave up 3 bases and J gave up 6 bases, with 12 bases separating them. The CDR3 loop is CASSFGGFPNEQFF. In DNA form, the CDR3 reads TGTGCCAGCAGTTTCGGTGGGTTCCCCAATGAGCAGTTCTTC. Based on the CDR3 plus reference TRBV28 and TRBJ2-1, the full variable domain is DVKVTQSSRYLVKRTGEKVFLECVQDMDHENMFWYRQDPGLGLRLIYFSYDVKMKEKGDIPEGYSVSREKKERFSLILESASTNQTSMYLCASSFGGFPNEQFFGPGTRLTVL.

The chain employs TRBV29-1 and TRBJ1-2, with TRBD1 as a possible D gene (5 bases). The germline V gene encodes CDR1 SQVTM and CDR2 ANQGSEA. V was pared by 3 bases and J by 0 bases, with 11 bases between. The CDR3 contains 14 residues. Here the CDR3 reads CSVDYRLANYGYTF. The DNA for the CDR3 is TGCAGCGTTGATTACAGGCTGGCTAACTATGGCTACACCTTC.

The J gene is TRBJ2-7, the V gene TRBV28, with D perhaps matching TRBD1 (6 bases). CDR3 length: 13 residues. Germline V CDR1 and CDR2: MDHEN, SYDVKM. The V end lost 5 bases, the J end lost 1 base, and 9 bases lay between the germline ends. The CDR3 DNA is TGTGCCAGCAGTACGGACAGTTCCTACGAGCAGTACGTC. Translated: CASSTDSSYEQYV.

The CDR3 DNA follows: TGCAGCGTTGAAACGAGGGACAGCCTTTACAATGAGCAGTTCTTC. The encoded protein is CSVETRDSLYNEQFF. The rearrangement joins TRBV29-1 to TRBJ2-1, with TRBD1 identical over 7 bases. The CDR3 runs to 15 residues. The germline gives CDR1 SQVTM, CDR2 ANQGSEA. V was pared by 2 bases and J by 4 bases, with 8 bases of the junction left unmatched.

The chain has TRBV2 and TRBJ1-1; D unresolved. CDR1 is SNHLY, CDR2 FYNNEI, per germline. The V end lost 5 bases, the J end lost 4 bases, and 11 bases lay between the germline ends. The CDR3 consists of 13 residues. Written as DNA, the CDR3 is TGTGCCAGCAGTCCTGCGCGGGGCACTGAAGCTTTCTTT. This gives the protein CASSPARGTEAFF.

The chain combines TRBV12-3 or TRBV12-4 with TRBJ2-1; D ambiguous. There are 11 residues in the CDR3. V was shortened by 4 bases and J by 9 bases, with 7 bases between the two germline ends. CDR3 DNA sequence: TGTGCCAGCAGTTGGGTCGGTGAGCAGTTCTTC. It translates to CASSWVGEQFF.

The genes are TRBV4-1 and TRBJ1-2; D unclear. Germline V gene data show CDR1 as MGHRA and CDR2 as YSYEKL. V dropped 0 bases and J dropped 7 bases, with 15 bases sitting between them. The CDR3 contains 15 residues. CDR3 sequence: CASSQDLNTASGYTF. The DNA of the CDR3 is TGCGCCAGCAGCCAAGATTTGAATACAGCTAGTGGCTACACCTTC.

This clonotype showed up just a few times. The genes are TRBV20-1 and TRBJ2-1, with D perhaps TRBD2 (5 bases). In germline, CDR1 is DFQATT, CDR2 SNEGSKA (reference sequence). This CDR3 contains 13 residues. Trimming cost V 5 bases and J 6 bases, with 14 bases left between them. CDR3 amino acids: CSAPPGNPNEQFF. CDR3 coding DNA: TGCAGTGCTCCACCGGGGAATCCCAATGAGCAGTTCTTC.

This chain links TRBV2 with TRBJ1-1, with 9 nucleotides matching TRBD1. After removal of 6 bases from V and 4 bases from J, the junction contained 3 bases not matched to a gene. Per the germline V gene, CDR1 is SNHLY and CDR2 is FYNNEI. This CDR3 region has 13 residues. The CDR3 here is CASREDRGTEAFF. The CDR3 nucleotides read TGTGCCAGCAGGGAGGACAGGGGCACTGAAGCTTTCTTT.

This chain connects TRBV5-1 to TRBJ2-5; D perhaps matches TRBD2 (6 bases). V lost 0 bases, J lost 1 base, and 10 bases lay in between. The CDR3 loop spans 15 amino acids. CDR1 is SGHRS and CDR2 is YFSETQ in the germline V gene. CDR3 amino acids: CASSLEGLRQETQYF. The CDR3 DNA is TGCGCCAGCAGCTTGGAGGGACTCCGCCAAGAGACCCAGTACTTC.

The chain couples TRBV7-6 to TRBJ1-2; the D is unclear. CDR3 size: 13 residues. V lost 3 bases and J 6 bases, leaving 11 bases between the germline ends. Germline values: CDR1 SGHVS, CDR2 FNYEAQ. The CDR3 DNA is TGTGCCAGCAGCTTCGGGGAAGTGGATGGCTACACCTTC. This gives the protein CASSFGEVDGYTF.

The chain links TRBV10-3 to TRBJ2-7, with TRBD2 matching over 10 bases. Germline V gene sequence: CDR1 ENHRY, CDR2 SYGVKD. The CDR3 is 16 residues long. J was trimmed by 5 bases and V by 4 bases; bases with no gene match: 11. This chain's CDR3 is CAISASSGTSDHEQYF. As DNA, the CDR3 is TGTGCCATCAGTGCCTCTTCCGGGACTAGCGACCACGAGCAGTACTTC.

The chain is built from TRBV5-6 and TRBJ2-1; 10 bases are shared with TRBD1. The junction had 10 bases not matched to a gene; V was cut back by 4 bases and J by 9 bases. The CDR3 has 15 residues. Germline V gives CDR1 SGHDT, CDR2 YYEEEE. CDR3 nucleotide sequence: TGTGCCAGCAGCCGTCCCCCGACAGGGGGCGTTGAGCAGTTCTTC. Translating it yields CASSRPPTGGVEQFF.

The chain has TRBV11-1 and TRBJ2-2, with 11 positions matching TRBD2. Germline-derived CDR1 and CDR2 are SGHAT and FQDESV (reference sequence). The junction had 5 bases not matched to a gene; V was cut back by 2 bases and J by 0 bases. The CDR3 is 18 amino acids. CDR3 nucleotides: TGTGCCAGCAGCTTAATGGCTAGCGGGAGGACGAACACCGGGGAGCTGTTTTTT. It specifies CASSLMASGRTNTGELFF.

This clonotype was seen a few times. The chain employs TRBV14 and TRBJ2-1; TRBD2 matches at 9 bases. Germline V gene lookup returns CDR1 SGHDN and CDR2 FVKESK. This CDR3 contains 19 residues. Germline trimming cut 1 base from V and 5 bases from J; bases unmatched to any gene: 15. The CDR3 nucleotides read TGTGCCAGCAGCCAAGCCCTCCGGTCGCGGGAGGGTGTGCACAATGAGCAGTTCTTC. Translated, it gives CASSQALRSREGVHNEQFF.

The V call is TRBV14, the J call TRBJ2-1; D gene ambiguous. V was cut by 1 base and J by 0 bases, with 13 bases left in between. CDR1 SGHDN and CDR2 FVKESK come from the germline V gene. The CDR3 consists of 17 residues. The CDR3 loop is CASSQGSRWGSYNEQFF. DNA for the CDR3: TGTGCCAGCAGCCAAGGAAGCCGGTGGGGCTCCTACAATGAGCAGTTCTTC.